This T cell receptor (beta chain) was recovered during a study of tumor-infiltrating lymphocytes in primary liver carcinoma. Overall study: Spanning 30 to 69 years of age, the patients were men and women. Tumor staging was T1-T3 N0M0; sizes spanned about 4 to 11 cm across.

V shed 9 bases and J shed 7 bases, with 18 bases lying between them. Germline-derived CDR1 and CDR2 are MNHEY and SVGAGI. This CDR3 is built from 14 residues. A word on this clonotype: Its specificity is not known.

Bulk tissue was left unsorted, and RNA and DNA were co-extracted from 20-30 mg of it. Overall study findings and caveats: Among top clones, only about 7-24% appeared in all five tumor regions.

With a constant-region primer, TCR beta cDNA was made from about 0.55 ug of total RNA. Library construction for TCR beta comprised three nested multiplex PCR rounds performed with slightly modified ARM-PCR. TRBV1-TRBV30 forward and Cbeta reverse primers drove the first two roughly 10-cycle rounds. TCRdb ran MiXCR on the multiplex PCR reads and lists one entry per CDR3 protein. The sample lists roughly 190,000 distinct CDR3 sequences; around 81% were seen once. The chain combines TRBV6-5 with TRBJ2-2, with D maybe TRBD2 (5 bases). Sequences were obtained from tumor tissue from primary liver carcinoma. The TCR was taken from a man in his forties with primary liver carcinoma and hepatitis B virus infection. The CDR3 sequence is CASTPTEAGGELFF. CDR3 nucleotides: TGTGCCAGTACTCCCACAGAGGCGGGCGGGGAGCTGTTTTTT.